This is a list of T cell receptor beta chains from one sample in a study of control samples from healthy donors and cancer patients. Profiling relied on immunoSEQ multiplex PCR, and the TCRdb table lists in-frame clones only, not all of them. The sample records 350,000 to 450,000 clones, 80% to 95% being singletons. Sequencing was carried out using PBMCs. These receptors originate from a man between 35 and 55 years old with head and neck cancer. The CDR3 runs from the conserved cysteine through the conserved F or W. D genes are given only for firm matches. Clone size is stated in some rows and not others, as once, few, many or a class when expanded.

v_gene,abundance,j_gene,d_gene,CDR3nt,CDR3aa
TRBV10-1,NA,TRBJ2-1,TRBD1,TGCGCCAGCAGTGGGACAGGGGATGAGCAGTTCTTC,CASSGTGDEQFF
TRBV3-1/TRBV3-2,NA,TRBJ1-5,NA,TGTGCCAGCAGCCCAGGAGGGAGCAATCAGCCCCAGCATTTT,CASSPGGSNQPQHF
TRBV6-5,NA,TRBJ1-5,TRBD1,TGTGCCGGGGCGGGACAGGGCAATCAGCCCCAGCATTTT,CAGAGQGNQPQHF
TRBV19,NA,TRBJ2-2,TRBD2,TGTGCCAGTAGACAACCTCCTGGACTAGCGGGGGGGCTCGCCGGGGAGCTGTTTTTT,CASRQPPGLAGGLAGELFF
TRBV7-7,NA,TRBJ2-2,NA,TGTGCTAGCAGCTTCGGCGGGAAGAACACCGGGGAGCTGTTTTTT,CASSFGGKNTGELFF
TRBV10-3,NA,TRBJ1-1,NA,TGTGCCATCAGTGAACCGGGTCCTGAAGCTTTCTTT,CAISEPGPEAFF
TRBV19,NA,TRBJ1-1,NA,TGTGCCAGTAGTATAGTCGAGAACACTGAAGCTTTCTTT,CASSIVENTEAFF
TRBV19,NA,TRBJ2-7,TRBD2,TGTGCCAGTAGCCTGACTAGCGGGAGTTGGGAGCAGTACTTC,CASSLTSGSWEQYF
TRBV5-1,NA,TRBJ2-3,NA,TGCGCCAGCAGCTCGGGGACGGGACGCACAGATACGCAGTATTTT,CASSSGTGRTDTQYF
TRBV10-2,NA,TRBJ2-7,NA,TGCGCCAGCAGTGAACTCACCGACGAGCAGTACTTC,CASSELTDEQYF
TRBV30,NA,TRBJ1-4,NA,TGTGCCTGGAGTGCCCGCCACGAAAAACTGTTTTTT,CAWSARHEKLFF
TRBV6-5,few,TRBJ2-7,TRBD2,TGTGCCAGCATTGGTAGCGGGGGGTGGTACGAGCAGTACTTC,CASIGSGGWYEQYF
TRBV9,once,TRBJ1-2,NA,TGTGCCAGCAGCGGTGGATCCCAAGGCTACACCTTC,CASSGGSQGYTF
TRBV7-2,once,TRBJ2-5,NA,TGTGCCAGCAGCCCGCGGCCGGGATCTTTAGGCCAAGAGACCCAGTACTTC,CASSPRPGSLGQETQYF
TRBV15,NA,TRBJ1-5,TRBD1,TGTGCCACCAGCGGAACTAGGGGGCTTTCTCAGCCCCAGCATTTT,CATSGTRGLSQPQHF
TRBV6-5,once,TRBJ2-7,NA,TGTGCCAGCAGCCAGACAGTTCTTTACGAGCAGTACTTC,CASSQTVLYEQYF
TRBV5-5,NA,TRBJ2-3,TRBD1,TGTGCCAGCAGCGACAGGGTAGATACGCAGTATTTT,CASSDRVDTQYF
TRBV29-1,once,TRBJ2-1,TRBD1,TGCAGCGTTACACCCGGGACAGACGTTTACAATGAGCAGTTCTTC,CSVTPGTDVYNEQFF
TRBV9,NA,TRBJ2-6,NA,TGTGCCAGCAGCGTAGAAGGGCCCCTCTCTGGGGCCAACGTCCTGACTTTC,CASSVEGPLSGANVLTF
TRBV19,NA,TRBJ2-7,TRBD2,TGTGCCAGTAGATGGACTAGCGGGAGCTACGAGCAGTACTTC,CASRWTSGSYEQYF
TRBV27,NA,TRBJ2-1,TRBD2,TGTGCCAGCAGTTTATCCCGGCTAGCGGGGGGAAGTGAGCAGTTCTTC,CASSLSRLAGGSEQFF
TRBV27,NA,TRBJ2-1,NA,TGTGCCAGCAGTTTAATTTGGGAGACAGTGCCTGGCAATGAGCAGTTCTTC,CASSLIWETVPGNEQFF
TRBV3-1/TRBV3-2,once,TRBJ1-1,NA,TGTGCCAGCAGCCAACCACGGACAGAGAACACTGAAGCTTTCTTT,CASSQPRTENTEAFF
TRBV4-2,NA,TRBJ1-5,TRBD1,TGTGCCAGCAGCCAAGACCCCTTTGACAGGGGCAATCAGCCCCAGCATTTT,CASSQDPFDRGNQPQHF
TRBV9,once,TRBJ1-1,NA,TGTGCCAGCGGGGGGATCACTGAAGCTTTCTTT,CASGGITEAFF
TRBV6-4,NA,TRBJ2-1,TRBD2,TGTGCCAGCAGTGCGTCCGCCGGGACTAGATACAATGAGCAGTTCTTC,CASSASAGTRYNEQFF
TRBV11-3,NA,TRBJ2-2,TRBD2,TGTGCCAGCAGCTTATTTAGCGGGGAACCCACCGGGGAGCTGTTTTTT,CASSLFSGEPTGELFF
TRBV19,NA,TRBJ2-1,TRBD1,TGTGCCAGTAGTCGGGGACAGGGGGCAGGTGAGCAGTTCTTC,CASSRGQGAGEQFF
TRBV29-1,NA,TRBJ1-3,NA,TGCGGCGGCCAAAGCTCTGGAAACACCATATATTTT,CGGQSSGNTIYF
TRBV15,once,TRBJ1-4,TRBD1,TGTGCCACCAGCTCCCGGACAGGGGGATACTCTAATGAAAAACTGTTTTTT,CATSSRTGGYSNEKLFF
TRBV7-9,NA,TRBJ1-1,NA,NA,CASSLLGVGSGSF
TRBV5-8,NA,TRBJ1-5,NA,TGTGCCAGCAGTCTTGTCCGGGGTTCGCATCAGCCCCAGCATTTT,CASSLVRGSHQPQHF
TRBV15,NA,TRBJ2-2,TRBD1,TGTGCCACCAGGTCTGAGACAGGGGGGACCGGGGAGCTGTTTTTT,CATRSETGGTGELFF
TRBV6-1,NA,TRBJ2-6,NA,TGTGCCAGCAGTGAACCGTTGGGGTCTGGGGCCAACGTCCTGACTTTC,CASSEPLGSGANVLTF
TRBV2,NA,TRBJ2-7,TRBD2,TGTGCCAGCGGGAGGGGTACCTACGAGCAGTACTTC,CASGRGTYEQYF